This T cell receptor beta chain was retrieved from a study of beta chain features in type 1 diabetes. The whole isolated RNA underwent reverse transcription, so sequencing captured expressed TCRB transcripts. Sequencing was performed with immunoSEQ multiplex PCR; in TCRdb, only in-frame clones are kept and a portion is missing. The data contain around 240,000 clones, over 8.5% of them seen just once; the ten biggest clones take up 0.03% to 0.04%. This clone turned up a few times. Germline-derived CDR1 and CDR2 are SGHTA and FQGNSA. V dropped 5 bases and J dropped 1; count of bases not matched to a gene: 5. CDR3 length: 15 amino acids.

The chain has TRBV7-2 and TRBJ1-1; 9 nucleotides agree with TRBD1. The TCR was taken from a woman under 30 in good health. Material for sequencing was naive CD4+ T cells from blood. The CDR3 nucleotides are TGTGCCAGCAGCATACAGGGGGCCCGGAACACTGAAGCTTTCTTT. This encodes CASSIQGARNTEAFF.